This TCR beta chain was observed in a study of OX40 agonist ivuxolimab in advanced cancers. Study in general: The dose-escalation group included hepatocellular carcinoma, melanoma, renal cell carcinoma and head and neck cancer. Study-wide findings and caveats: Researchers report that CD8+ T cells had, on average, more expanded clones than CD4+.

The trim removed 2 bases at V and 5 bases at J, leaving 4 bases unmatched. The germline V gene encodes CDR1 WNHNN and CDR2 SYGVQD (reference sequence). The CDR3 loop spans 15 amino acids. Comments on this clone: As yet, its antigen is unknown.

Assay used: immunoSEQ multiplex PCR; TCRdb lists only in-frame clones, some missing. The sample comprises roughly 77,000 clones, 80% to 95% of which are singletons, and about 0.61% rests with the top ten. The specimen comprised CD4+ or CD8+ T cells sorted from blood, sampled in a trial of the OX40 agonist ivuxolimab. V gene TRBV10-1 combines with J gene TRBJ2-5; 11 bases fit TRBD2. This clonotype was obtained from an adult with an advanced solid tumor such as melanoma, head and neck, liver or kidney cancer. The CDR3 spells CASSEIAGGQETQYF. CDR3 nucleotides: TGCGCCAGCAGTGAGATAGCGGGAGGGCAGGAGACCCAGTACTTC.